Following are 7 T cell receptor beta chains from one sample sequenced in a study of tumor-infiltrating lymphocytes in primary liver carcinoma. Researchers generated TCR beta cDNA from approximately 520 ng of total RNA, relying on a constant-region primer. Library construction for TCR beta comprised three nested multiplex PCR rounds performed with slightly modified ARM-PCR. The opening two PCR rounds, nine to eleven cycles each, paired TRBV1-TRBV30 forward primers with a C-beta reverse primer. TCRdb fed the multiplex PCR reads into MiXCR, producing one record per CDR3 protein. The sample has nearly 45,000 distinct CDR3 sequences, around 70% seen once. Joint extraction of RNA and DNA used 20-30 mg of bulk tissue that was unsorted. The sample taken for sequencing was liver tumor tissue from sampling region 2. As for subset: tumor region T2, inferior pole. Receptors were obtained from a man between 40 and 49 years old with primary liver carcinoma and hepatitis B virus infection.

As to this clonotype: Germline and junction disagree at one end, which may indicate a read error. The chain joins TRBV12-3 or TRBV12-4 to TRBJ2-5; 8 nucleotides match TRBD1. CDR3 size: 16 residues. This CDR3 reads CASSHGVPGGGETQYF. The CDR3 DNA follows: TGTGCCAGCAGCCATGGGGTTCCAGGGGGCGGAGAGACCCAGTATTTC.

Points on this clonotype: Relative to the germline gene, one junction end is altered; a read error may explain this. The CDR3 nucleotides read TGTGCGATCAGCCCGGGACTAGCGGGAGGGGTCAATGAGCTGTTCTTC. Amino acids: CAISPGLAGGVNELFF. The rearrangement links TRBV10-3 to TRBJ2-1, with 16 bases identical to TRBD2. The CDR3 contains 16 residues. Germline V gene lookup returns CDR1 ENHRY and CDR2 SYGVKD.

Worth noting for this clonotype: With a much larger clone just one base away, this may be a read error. The chain links TRBV24-1 to TRBJ2-7; D is unresolved. The CDR3 is 13 amino acids. Trimming pared 4 bases from V and 0 bases from J, leaving 6 bases between. The germline V gene has CDR1 KGHDR and CDR2 SFDVKD. CDR3 residues: CATSDASSYEQYF. The CDR3 DNA reads TGTGCCACCAGTGACGCCAGCTCCTACGAGCAGTACTTC.

The chain links TRBV11-3 to TRBJ2-7, with 7 positions matching TRBD1. V trimming: 7 bases; J trimming: 5 bases; junction bases outside the gene matches: 8. CDR1 and CDR2 (germline): SGHNT, YENEEA. The CDR3 spans 13 residues. CDR3 loop: CASNVGQSHEQYF. The CDR3 DNA sequence: TGTGCCAGCAACGTGGGACAGTCACACGAGCAGTACTTC.

This clonotype was picked up many times. The chain couples TRBV2 to TRBJ1-1, with unresolved D. The length of the CDR3 is 14 residues. Looked up from germline, CDR1 is SNHLY and CDR2 is FYNNEI. V lost 4 bases and J 6 bases, leaving 15 bases between the germline ends. The CDR3 DNA sequence: TGTGCCAGCAGTGTCCTCTCCCTAAGGGCTGAAGCTTTCTTT. This sequence encodes CASSVLSLRAEAFF.

Comments on this clonotype: The junction shows a germline mismatch at one end, possibly a read error. V is TRBV7-9 and J is TRBJ2-7, with D possibly matching TRBD2 (6 bases). The CDR3 extends over 16 amino acids. Germline V gene data show CDR1 as SEHNR and CDR2 as FQNEAQ (reference sequence). The CDR3 sequence: CANSLATGRDSYEHYF. The DNA for the CDR3 is TGTGCCAACAGCTTAGCAACAGGTCGGGACTCCTACGAGCATTACTTC. Together with reference TRBV7-9 and TRBJ2-7, the CDR3 gives the full variable domain: DTGVSQNPRHKITKRGQNVTFRCDPISEHNRLYWYRQTLGQGPEFLTYFQNEAQLEKSRLLSDRFSAERPKGSFSTLEIQRTEQGDSAMYLCANSLATGRDSYEHYFGPGTRLTVT.

Note on this clonotype: A junction end diverges from the germline sequence, so it may reflect a read error. The chain carries TRBV6-2 or TRBV6-3 and TRBJ2-7, with D possibly being TRBD2 (6 bases). Germline-derived CDR1 and CDR2 are MNHEY and SVGEGT. CDR3 length: 14 residues. The chain's CDR3 is CAGKRLQEGYVQYF. The CDR3 bases are TGTGCCGGCAAAAGACTTCAGGAGGGCTACGTGCAGTACTTC.